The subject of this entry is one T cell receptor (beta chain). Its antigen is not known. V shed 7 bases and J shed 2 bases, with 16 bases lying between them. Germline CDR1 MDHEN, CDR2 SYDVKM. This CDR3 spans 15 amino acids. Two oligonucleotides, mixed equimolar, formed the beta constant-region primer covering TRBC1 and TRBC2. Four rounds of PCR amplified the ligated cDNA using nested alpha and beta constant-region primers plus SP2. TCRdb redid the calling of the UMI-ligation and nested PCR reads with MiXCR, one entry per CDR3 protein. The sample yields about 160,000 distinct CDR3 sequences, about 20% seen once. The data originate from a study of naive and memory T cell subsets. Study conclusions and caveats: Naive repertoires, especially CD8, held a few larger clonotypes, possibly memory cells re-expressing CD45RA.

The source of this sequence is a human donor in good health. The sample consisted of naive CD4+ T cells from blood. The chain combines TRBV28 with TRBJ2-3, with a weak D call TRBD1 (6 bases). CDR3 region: CASTSPQGNTDTQYF. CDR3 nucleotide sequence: TGTGCCAGCACCTCTCCACAGGGAAACACAGATACGCAGTATTTT.